This is a list of T cell receptor beta chains from one sample in a study of cytomegalovirus exposure and HLA in healthy donors. Sequencing was performed with immunoSEQ multiplex PCR; in TCRdb, only in-frame clones are kept and a portion is missing. This table holds about 58,000 clones. What was sequenced was PBMCs. The origin of the receptors is a woman between 18 and 29 years old in good health and CMV-seronegative. Both conserved end residues are part of each CDR3. A D gene is named only where the DNA matches it firmly. Some rows have no size entry. The others give once, few or many, or a class for an expanded clone.

v_gene	j_gene	d_gene	abundance	CDR3nt	CDR3aa
TRBV15	TRBJ1-4	.	.	TGTGCCACCAGCAGGCAGCCCCTAGAGTCGGAAAAACTGTTTTTT	CATSRQPLESEKLFF
TRBV28	TRBJ2-3	.	.	TGTGCCAGCAGCCTCGGAGCCACAGATACGCAGTATTTT	CASSLGATDTQYF
TRBV4-1	TRBJ2-1	.	.	TGCGCCAGCAGCCAAGAAGGGCCCAGGGCCAATGAGCAGTTCTTC	CASSQEGPRANEQFF
TRBV28	TRBJ1-5	.	.	TGTGCCAGCAGTTTATTTGGACAGAATCAGCCCCAGCATTTT	CASSLFGQNQPQHF
TRBV13	TRBJ1-4	TRBD1	.	TGTGCCAGCAGCTTTTTATCAGGGGGTGGAGAAAAACTGTTTTTT	CASSFLSGGGEKLFF
TRBV7-6	TRBJ1-3	.	.	TGTGCCAGCAGCTACCAGGGCGCTGGAAACACCATATATTTT	CASSYQGAGNTIYF
TRBV2	TRBJ1-2	TRBD1	.	TGTGCCAGCAGTATGGAAGGGGGCGGAGGCTACACCTTC	CASSMEGGGGYTF
TRBV18	TRBJ1-1	.	.	TGTGCCAGCTCACCAATGACAGTGGGGAACACTGAAGCTTTCTTT	CASSPMTVGNTEAFF
TRBV19	TRBJ1-2	TRBD1	.	TGTGCCAGTAGCCCGTTGGACAGGGCGGGTGGCTACACCTTC	CASSPLDRAGGYTF
TRBV6-1	TRBJ1-2	TRBD1	.	TGTGCCAGCAAGGGGGGACAGGGGAGCTATGGCTACACCTTC	CASKGGQGSYGYTF
TRBV4-1	TRBJ2-5	.	.	TGCGCCAGCAGCCAGTACGGGACTGGGGGGGAGACCCAGTACTTC	CASSQYGTGGETQYF
TRBV6-1	TRBJ1-1	.	.	TGTGCCAGCAGTGGTTTTCTATTCGGGGCTTTCTTT	CASSGFLFGAFF
TRBV6-4	TRBJ1-1	.	.	TGTGCCAGCAGTCGGCACTCAGGGGAGACAGCTGAAGCTTTCTTT	CASSRHSGETAEAFF
TRBV19	TRBJ1-6	.	.	TGTGCCAGTAGTATAAGACAGGACCTGAGCTCCTATAATTCACCCCTCCACTTT	CASSIRQDLSSYNSPLHF
TRBV11-3	TRBJ2-7	.	.	TGTGCCAGCAGCTTGGAAGGGGTGGGCATTGACGAGCAGTACTTC	CASSLEGVGIDEQYF
TRBV9	TRBJ2-7	.	.	TGTGCCAGCAGCGTAGGGCCGGGACAACAGCTCTACGAGCAGTACTTC	CASSVGPGQQLYEQYF
TRBV14	TRBJ2-7	.	.	TGTGCCAGCAGCCAAGATCAGCGGCCGTGGGTAGGCGAGCAGTACTTC	CASSQDQRPWVGEQYF
TRBV15	TRBJ2-7	.	.	TGTGCCACCAGCAGAGACAGGCAATCCTACGAGCAGTACTTC	CATSRDRQSYEQYF
TRBV5-1	TRBJ1-5	.	.	TGCGCCAGCAGCTTGGAACAGCCTAATCAGCCCCAGCATTTT	CASSLEQPNQPQHF
TRBV5-1	TRBJ2-7	.	.	TGCGCCAGCAGCATACAGGGAGGGACCTACGAGCAGTACTTC	CASSIQGGTYEQYF
TRBV2	TRBJ1-5	.	.	TGTGCCAGCAGTGATCAGGAGGTGCGGCCCCAGCATTTT	CASSDQEVRPQHF
TRBV12-5	TRBJ1-5	TRBD1	medium-sized	TGTGCTAGTGCGACAGGGGGGAATCAGCCCCAGCATTTT	CASATGGNQPQHF
TRBV6-1	TRBJ1-2	TRBD1	.	TGTGCCAGCAGTGAGGGACAGGGGGATGGCTACACCTTC	CASSEGQGDGYTF
TRBV11-3	TRBJ2-7	TRBD2	.	TGTGCCAGCAGCTTAGAAGGGACTAGCGGGAGCGACGAGCAGTACTTC	CASSLEGTSGSDEQYF
TRBV30	TRBJ1-6	.	.	TGTGCCGGGAGTGGGGGCCTACCAAGGAATTCACCCCTCCACTTT	CAGSGGLPRNSPLHF
TRBV6-1	TRBJ2-7	TRBD1	.	TGTGCCAGCAGCCGGGACAGGACCTACGAGCAGTACTTC	CASSRDRTYEQYF
TRBV30	TRBJ1-5	TRBD1	.	TGTGCCTGGAGTGCCGGGACAGTTAATCAGCCCCAGCATTTT	CAWSAGTVNQPQHF
TRBV7-9	TRBJ1-3	.	.	TGTGCCAGCAGCTCCCAGTTCGGAATTGGGCGCGGAAACACCATATATTTT	CASSSQFGIGRGNTIYF
TRBV7-2	TRBJ2-1	TRBD2	.	TGTGCCAGCAGCCCCACCGGGACTAGCGGGAGGTCGGGCAATGAGCAGTTCTTC	CASSPTGTSGRSGNEQFF
TRBV18	TRBJ2-5	.	.	TGTGCCAGCTCACCGCGACAGGCCGCGTTAGGAGAGACCCAGTACTTC	CASSPRQAALGETQYF
TRBV4-1	TRBJ2-7	.	.	TGCGCCAGCAGCCAAGATTCGTTCTACGAGCAGTACTTC	CASSQDSFYEQYF